This entry features one T cell receptor (beta chain) sequence. Its antigen is not known. Trimming left V 6 bases short and J 11 bases short, with 19 bases between. The germline V gene has CDR1 SGHAT and CDR2 FQNNGV. The CDR3 consists of 13 residues. Beta-chain TCR CDR3 regions were amplified from RNA transcripts. RT-PCR was first run with HTBI primers, then multiplex PCR in a second round. TCRdb reprocessed the multiplex PCR reads via MiXCR and lists one record per CDR3 protein. The sample consists of hundreds of thousands of distinct CDR3 sequences, 22% of them appearing once. The data belong to a study of Graves' ophthalmopathy and Graves' hyperthyroidism. For the study at large: Sampling took place at initial diagnosis, with peripheral blood obtained before any treatment. Broader study findings: With around 70% sensitivity and about 72% specificity, the model predicted ophthalmopathy progression.

Researchers classed hyperthyroidism as stable given no ophthalmopathy within 18 months of follow-up. Orbital computed tomography, thyroid ultrasound, TRAb, serum thyroxine and clinical symptoms formed the basis of diagnosis. The specimen was peripheral blood. This rearrangement joins TRBV11-2 to TRBJ1-1; no reliable D call. This receptor was obtained from a young woman with stable Graves' hyperthyroidism. Some clones in this sample may be carry-over from other donors' samples. The CDR3 sequence is CASSFNPSGAAFF. As DNA, the CDR3 is TGTGCCAGCAGTTTTAACCCATCGGGAGCGGCTTTCTTT.